Below are 25 T cell receptor beta chains sequenced from a single sample in a study of T cell changes during pregnancy in multiple sclerosis. Data came from immunoSEQ multiplex PCR; TCRdb stores just in-frame clones and leaves some out. The sample lists just over 35,000 clones, just over 90% occurring once. The sequencing used CD4+ T cells from peripheral blood mononuclear cells, collected in the first trimester of pregnancy. The receptor set was obtained from a female donor with multiple sclerosis, enrolled in a pregnancy study.

The V and J genes are TRBV10-3 and TRBJ2-7; D is ambiguous. Germline CDR1 and CDR2: ENHRY and SYGVKD. The CDR3 is 12 residues long. V gave up 1 base and J gave up 7 bases, with 8 bases separating them. The CDR3 region has the DNA TGTGCCATCAGTGAGTTCCCTCGGGAGCAGTACTTC. Protein sequence: CAISEFPREQYF.

This rearrangement joins TRBV11-2 to TRBJ1-1, with TRBD1 matching 7 bases. V trimming: 5 bases; J trimming: 6 bases; junction bases outside the gene matches: 9. The CDR3 is made up of 14 amino acids. CDR1 is SGHAT and CDR2 is FQNNGV in the germline V gene. The CDR3 protein is CASSHKPGGSEAFF. The CDR3 DNA reads TGTGCCAGCAGCCATAAACCAGGGGGTTCTGAAGCTTTCTTT.

This clone rates as medium-sized. The chain joins TRBV29-1 to TRBJ1-1, with D unclear. Germline assignment: CDR1 SQVTM and CDR2 ANQGSEA. Trimming pared 6 bases from V and 1 base from J, leaving 3 bases between. The CDR3 contains 10 residues. CDR3 nucleotide sequence: TGCAGCGTCAAGAACACTGAAGCTTTCTTT. Amino acids: CSVKNTEAFF. The complete variable domain, with remaining parts taken from reference TRBV29-1 and TRBJ1-1, reads SAVISQKPSRDICQRGTSLTIQCQVDSQVTMMFWYRQQPGQSLTLIATANQGSEATYESGFVIDKFPISRPNLTFSTLTVSNMSPEDSSIYLCSVKNTEAFFGQGTRLTVV.

The J gene is TRBJ2-5, the V gene TRBV7-3, with 8 bases identical to TRBD2. This CDR3 is 14 amino acids long. Germline assignment: CDR1 SGHTA and CDR2 FQGTGA. Trimming at V came to 4 bases and at J to 6 bases, leaving 7 bases not matched to a gene. CDR3 DNA: TGTGCCAGCAGCTCCCCGGGACTAGGGAAGACCCAGTACTTC. It yields the protein CASSSPGLGKTQYF.

This clone was detected only once. The chain uses TRBV5-1 and TRBJ1-4; D unclear. This CDR3 region has 13 residues. Germline V gene lookup returns CDR1 SGHRS and CDR2 YFSETQ. V shed 5 bases and J shed 7 bases, with 12 bases lying between them. The CDR3 DNA reads TGCGCCAGCAGTCGGCGGGCCCCTGAAAAACTGTTTTTT. It codes for CASSRRAPEKLFF. Full variable domain (missing parts from reference TRBV5-1 and TRBJ1-4): KAGVTQTPRYLIKTRGQQVTLSCSPISGHRSVSWYQQTPGQGLQFLFEYFSETQRNKGNFPGRFSGRQFSNSRSEMNVSTLELGDSALYLCASSRRAPEKLFFGSGTQLSVL.

V is TRBV18 and J is TRBJ2-3; D call uncertain. The CDR3 sequence is 13 residues long. Trimming removed 6 bases from V and 0 bases from J, with 7 bases in between. Germline V gives CDR1 KGHSH, CDR2 LQKENI. CDR3 DNA: TGTGCCAGCTCCTCGACTAGCACAGATACGCAGTATTTT. As protein: CASSSTSTDTQYF.

This chain connects TRBV28 to TRBJ2-2; 9 bases are a match to TRBD2. Trimming removed 5 bases from V and 4 bases from J; junction bases left unmatched: 2. Germline V CDR1 and CDR2: MDHEN, SYDVKM. The CDR3 is made up of 14 amino acids. The CDR3 sequence is CASSRSGSTGELFF. The CDR3 bases are TGTGCCAGCAGTCGTAGCGGGAGCACCGGGGAGCTGTTTTTT.

CDR3 residues: CASSQGFPGSYNEQFF. CDR3 sequence (DNA): TGTGCCAGCAGCCAAGGATTTCCGGGCTCCTACAATGAGCAGTTCTTC. This chain joins TRBV4-2 and TRBJ2-1; D remains unclear. The V gene lost 1 base and the J gene lost 0 bases, with 10 bases spanning the gap. The CDR3 runs 16 residues. Germline V gives CDR1 LGHNA, CDR2 YNFKEQ.

The V gene is TRBV7-3, the J gene TRBJ2-5; 7 bases map to TRBD1. Trimming at V came to 2 bases and at J to 5 bases, leaving 2 bases not matched to a gene. This CDR3 has 13 residues. Germline CDR1 and CDR2: SGHTA and FQGTGA. The CDR3 sequence is CASSLDRVETQYF. Here the CDR3 DNA reads TGTGCCAGCAGCTTAGACAGGGTGGAGACCCAGTACTTC. Full variable domain (missing parts from reference TRBV7-3 and TRBJ2-5): GAGVSQTPSNKVTEKGKYVELRCDPISGHTALYWYRQSLGQGPEFLIYFQGTGAADDSGLPNDRFFAVRPEGSVSTLKIQRTERGDSAVYLCASSLDRVETQYFGPGTRLLVL.

The V call is TRBV5-4, the J call TRBJ2-7; TRBD2 matches at 7 bases. V shed 0 bases, J shed 6 bases, and the junction held 9 bases outside the gene matches. The CDR3 runs to 15 residues. Germline V gene data show CDR1 as SGHNT and CDR2 as YYREEE (reference sequence). The CDR3 region has the DNA TGTGCCAGCAGCTTGGAACTAGCGATTACGGGCGAGCAGTACTTC. As protein: CASSLELAITGEQYF.

The CDR3 bases are TGTGCCAGCAGTGGCAGGGGGCGCGGGACCCAGTACTTC. Translating gives CASSGRGRGTQYF. The chain joins TRBV25-1 to TRBJ2-5; 8 positions agree with TRBD1. The CDR3 runs to 13 residues. Trimming cost V 4 bases and J 7 bases; bases outside gene matches: 5. The germline V gene has CDR1 MGHDK and CDR2 SYGVNS.

The chain joins TRBV7-2 to TRBJ1-3; D may be TRBD1 (5 bases). The V and J ends lost 5 bases and 0 bases respectively, with 14 bases between them. The germline CDR1 and CDR2 sequences are SGHTA and FQGNSA. The CDR3 runs to 16 residues. CDR3 sequence reads: CASSARQSFSGNTIYF. CDR3 sequence (DNA): TGTGCCAGCAGCGCCAGACAGAGTTTCTCTGGAAACACCATATATTTT.

This chain joins TRBV2 and TRBJ2-1; 9 bases are shared with TRBD1. Per germline, CDR1 SNHLY and CDR2 FYNNEI. The junction had 5 bases not matched to a gene; V was cut back by 1 base and J by 7 bases. The CDR3 has 15 amino acids. The CDR3 here is CASSEVGQGVNEQFF. In nucleotides, the CDR3 is TGTGCCAGCAGTGAAGTGGGACAGGGAGTGAATGAGCAGTTCTTC. Complete variable domain (other parts from reference TRBV2 and TRBJ2-1): EPEVTQTPSHQVTQMGQEVILRCVPISNHLYFYWYRQILGQKVEFLVSFYNNEISEKSEIFDDQFSVERPDGSNFTLKIRSTKLEDSAMYFCASSEVGQGVNEQFFGPGTRLTVL.

The chain is built from TRBV27 and TRBJ1-2; 8 nucleotides line up with TRBD1. The CDR3 has 13 amino acids. In germline, CDR1 is MNHEY, CDR2 SMNVEV (reference sequence). After removal of 4 bases from V and 8 bases from J, the junction contained 6 bases not matched to a gene. The CDR3 DNA reads as TGTGCCAGCAGTTCCAAGACAGGGGTAGGCTACACCTTC. Translation gives CASSSKTGVGYTF.

The CDR3, as DNA: TGTGCCAGCCAAGACAGGGGGGGCCGTTCCTACGAGCAGTACTTC. Translating gives CASQDRGGRSYEQYF. This rearrangement joins TRBV2 to TRBJ2-7, with TRBD1 identical over 9 bases. J gave up 1 base and V 8 bases, and 9 bases lay outside the gene matches. Germline V CDR1 and CDR2: SNHLY, FYNNEI. The length of the CDR3 is 15 residues.

This clone was seen only once. The V and J genes are TRBV5-8 and TRBJ2-7; 11 nucleotides align to TRBD2. J was trimmed by 2 bases and V by 7 bases; bases with no gene match: 8. Germline loops: CDR1 SGHTS, CDR2 YDEGEE. The CDR3 is 15 amino acids. The CDR3 DNA reads as TGTGCCAGCTTGAGGGCTAGCGGGAGGCCCTACGAGCAGTACTTC. Residues: CASLRASGRPYEQYF. The full variable domain, with the rest looked up from reference TRBV5-8 and TRBJ2-7, is EAGVTQSPTHLIKTRGQQATLRCSPISGHTSVYWYQQALGLGLQFLLWYDEGEERNRGNFPPRFSGRQFPNYSSELNVNALELEDSALYLCASLRASGRPYEQYFGPGTRLTVT.

This sequence joins TRBV9 and TRBJ2-3, with TRBD2 matching over 8 bases. Germline V gives CDR1 SGDLS, CDR2 YYNGEE. V gave up 2 bases and J gave up 7 bases; unmatched junction bases: 18. CDR3 size: 18 residues. The CDR3 DNA reads TGTGCCAGCAGCGTGTCGAACGGGCCCGGGACTAGTACCCATACGCAGTATTTT. This translates into CASSVSNGPGTSTHTQYF. Together with reference TRBV9 and TRBJ2-3, the CDR3 gives the full variable domain: DSGVTQTPKHLITATGQRVTLRCSPRSGDLSVYWYQQSLDQGLQFLIQYYNGEERAKGNILERFSAQQFPDLHSELNLSSLELGDSALYFCASSVSNGPGTSTHTQYFGPGTRLTVL.

The chain is built from TRBV29-1 and TRBJ1-5, with TRBD1 matching 8 bases. This CDR3 comprises 13 residues. The germline CDR1 and CDR2 sequences are SQVTM and ANQGSEA. With 5 bases clipped from V and 2 bases from J, the junction kept 2 bases outside the gene matches. The CDR3: CSVPGQGNQPQHF. As DNA, the CDR3 is TGCAGCGTTCCGGGACAGGGCAATCAGCCCCAGCATTTT.

The chain recombines TRBV7-8 with TRBJ2-7, with 11 positions matching TRBD2. J was trimmed by 2 bases and V by 3 bases; bases with no gene match: 9. There are 17 residues in the CDR3. Germline V CDR1 and CDR2: SGHVS, FQNEAQ. Here the CDR3 DNA reads TGTGCCAGCAGCTTGGCTTCGGGACTAGCGGATACCTACGAGCAGTACTTC. Translating gives CASSLASGLADTYEQYF. Combining the CDR3 with reference TRBV7-8 and TRBJ2-7 gives the whole variable domain GAGVSQSPRYKVAKRGQDVALRCDPISGHVSLFWYQQALGQGPEFLTYFQNEAQLDKSGLPSDRFFAERPEGSVSTLKIQRTQQEDSAVYLCASSLASGLADTYEQYFGPGTRLTVT.

This chain joins TRBV5-1 and TRBJ1-4; 8 bases match TRBD1. Germline CDR1 reads SGHRS; CDR2 reads YFSETQ. J was trimmed by 0 bases and V by 4 bases; bases with no gene match: 5. The CDR3 sequence is 16 residues long. CDR3 DNA: TGCGCCAGCAGCCCGGGACAGGCTACAACTAATGAAAAACTGTTTTTT. It translates to CASSPGQATTNEKLFF.

This chain links TRBV11-2 with TRBJ2-5, with D tentatively TRBD1 (6 bases). Germline V gives CDR1 SGHAT, CDR2 FQNNGV. CDR3 length: 15 amino acids. V was trimmed by 4 bases and J by 5 bases, leaving 17 bases between them. As DNA, the CDR3 is TGTGCCAGCAGCTCTGTTTTGGGGGCAATTGAGACCCAGTACTTC. Encoded protein: CASSSVLGAIETQYF.

The rearrangement joins TRBV6-6 to TRBJ2-4; 11 nucleotides line up with TRBD2. There are 13 residues in the CDR3. Looked up from germline, CDR1 is MNHNY and CDR2 is SVGAGI (reference sequence). V lost 6 bases, J lost 7 bases, and 2 bases stayed unmatched. For the CDR3, the DNA is TGTGCCAGCAGACTAGCGGGAGAGAACATTCAGTACTTC. This gives the protein CASRLAGENIQYF.

The chain is built from TRBV18 and TRBJ1-1; 8 bases align to TRBD1. This CDR3 region has 16 residues. CDR1 is KGHSH and CDR2 is LQKENI in the germline V gene. With 4 bases clipped from V and 0 bases from J, the junction kept 7 bases outside the gene matches. CDR3 amino acids: CASSHSGTGLNTEAFF. The DNA of the CDR3 is TGTGCCAGCTCACACTCCGGGACAGGTTTGAACACTGAAGCTTTCTTT.

This clone was seen a few times. V and J are TRBV19 and TRBJ1-5, with a weak D call TRBD1 (5 bases). CDR1 LNHDA and CDR2 SQIVND come from the germline V gene (reference sequence). The V end lost 6 bases, the J end lost 7 bases, and 13 bases lay between the germline ends. The CDR3 covers 13 residues. The CDR3: CASREGVIQPQHF. The CDR3 DNA reads as TGTGCCAGTAGGGAAGGGGTCATCCAGCCCCAGCATTTT.

This chain uses TRBV6-1 with TRBJ2-2; no firm D call. Per the germline V gene, CDR1 is MNHNS and CDR2 is SASEGT. V dropped 2 bases and J dropped 3 bases, with 10 bases sitting between them. The CDR3 runs 15 residues. The CDR3 DNA is TGTGCCAGCAGTGAATTGACGGGTTACACCGGGGAGCTGTTTTTT. As protein: CASSELTGYTGELFF.